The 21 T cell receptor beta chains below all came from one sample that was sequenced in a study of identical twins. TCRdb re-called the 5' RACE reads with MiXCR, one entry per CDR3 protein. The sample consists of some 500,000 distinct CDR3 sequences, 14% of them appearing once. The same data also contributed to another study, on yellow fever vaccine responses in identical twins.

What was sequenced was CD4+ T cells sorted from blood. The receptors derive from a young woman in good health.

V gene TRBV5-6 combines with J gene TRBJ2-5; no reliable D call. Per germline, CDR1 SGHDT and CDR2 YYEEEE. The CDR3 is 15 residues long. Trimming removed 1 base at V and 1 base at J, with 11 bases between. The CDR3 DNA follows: TGTGCCAGCAGCTTGCGTACCAGAACCCAAGAGACCCAGTACTTC. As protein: CASSLRTRTQETQYF.

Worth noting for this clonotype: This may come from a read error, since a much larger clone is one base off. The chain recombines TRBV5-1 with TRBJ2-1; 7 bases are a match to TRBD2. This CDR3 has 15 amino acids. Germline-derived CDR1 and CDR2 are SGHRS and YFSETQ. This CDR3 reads CASSLSGTSYNKQFF. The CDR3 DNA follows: TGCGCCAGCAGCTTAAGCGGGACCTCCTACAATAAGCAGTTCTTC.

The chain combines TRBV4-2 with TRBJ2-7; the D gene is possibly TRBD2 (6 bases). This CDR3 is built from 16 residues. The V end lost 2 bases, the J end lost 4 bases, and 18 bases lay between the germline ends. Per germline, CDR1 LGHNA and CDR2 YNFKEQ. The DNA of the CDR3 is TGTGCCAGCAGCCAACCCGGGAGCAGTCCTCCTTACGAGCAGTACTTC. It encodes CASSQPGSSPPYEQYF.

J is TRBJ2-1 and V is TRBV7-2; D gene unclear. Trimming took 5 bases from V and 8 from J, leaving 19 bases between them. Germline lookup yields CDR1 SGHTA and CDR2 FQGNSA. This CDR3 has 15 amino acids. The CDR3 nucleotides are TGTGCCAGCAGCCTCCTGGTCTCGGTTTTGCATGAGCAGTTCTTC. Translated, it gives CASSLLVSVLHEQFF. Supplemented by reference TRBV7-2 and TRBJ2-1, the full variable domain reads GAGVSQSPSNKVTEKGKDVELRCDPISGHTALYWYRQSLGQGLEFLIYFQGNSAPDKSGLPSDRFSAERTGGSVSTLTIQRTQQEDSAVYLCASSLLVSVLHEQFFGPGTRLTVL.

CDR3 sequence (DNA): TGTGCCAGTAGTATCGGACTAAAAGAGACCCAGTACTTC. Translating gives CASSIGLKETQYF. This chain uses TRBV19 with TRBJ2-5, with D perhaps TRBD2 (6 bases). V lost 3 bases to trimming and J lost 3 bases, with 8 bases between them. The CDR3 is made up of 13 amino acids. Germline loops: CDR1 LNHDA, CDR2 SQIVND (reference sequence). The full variable domain, rest sourced from reference TRBV19 and TRBJ2-5, is DGGITQSPKYLFRKEGQNVTLSCEQNLNHDAMYWYRQDPGQGLRLIYYSQIVNDFQKGDIAEGYSVSREKKESFPLTVTSAQKNPTAFYLCASSIGLKETQYFGPGTRLLVL.

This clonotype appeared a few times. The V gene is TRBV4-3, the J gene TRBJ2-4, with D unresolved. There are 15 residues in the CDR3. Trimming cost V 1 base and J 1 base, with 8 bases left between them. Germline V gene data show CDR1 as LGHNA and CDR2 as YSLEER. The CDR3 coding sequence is TGCGCCAGCAGCCAAGTGGGTGGTGCCAAAAACATTCAGTACTTC. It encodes CASSQVGGAKNIQYF.

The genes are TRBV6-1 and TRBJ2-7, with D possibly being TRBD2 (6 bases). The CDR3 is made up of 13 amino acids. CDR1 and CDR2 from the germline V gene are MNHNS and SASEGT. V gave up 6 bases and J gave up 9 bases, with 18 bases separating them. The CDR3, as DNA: TGTGCCAGCAGCCAACTACCTGGGGGAGGGCAGTACTTC. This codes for CASSQLPGGGQYF.

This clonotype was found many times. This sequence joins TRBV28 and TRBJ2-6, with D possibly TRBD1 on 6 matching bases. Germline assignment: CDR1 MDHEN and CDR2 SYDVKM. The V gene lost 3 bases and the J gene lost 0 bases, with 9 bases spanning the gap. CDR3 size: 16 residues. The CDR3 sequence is CASSLGHLSGANVLTF. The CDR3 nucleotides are TGTGCCAGCAGTTTGGGACACCTCTCTGGGGCCAACGTCCTGACTTTC. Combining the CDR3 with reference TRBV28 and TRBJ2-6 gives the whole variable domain DVKVTQSSRYLVKRTGEKVFLECVQDMDHENMFWYRQDPGLGLRLIYFSYDVKMKEKGDIPEGYSVSREKKERFSLILESASTNQTSMYLCASSLGHLSGANVLTFGAGSRLTVL.

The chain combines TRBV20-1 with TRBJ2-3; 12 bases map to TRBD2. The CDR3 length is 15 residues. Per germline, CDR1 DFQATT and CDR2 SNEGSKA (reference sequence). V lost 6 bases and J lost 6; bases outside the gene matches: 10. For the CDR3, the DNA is TGCAGTGCCCGCGGGGTAGGGACTAGCGGGGATACGCAGTATTTT. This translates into CSARGVGTSGDTQYF.

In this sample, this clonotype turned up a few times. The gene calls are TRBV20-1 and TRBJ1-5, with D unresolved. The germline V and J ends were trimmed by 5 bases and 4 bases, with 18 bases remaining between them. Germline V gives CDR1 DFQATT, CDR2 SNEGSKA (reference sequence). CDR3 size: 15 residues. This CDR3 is CSAHSPGASNQPQHF. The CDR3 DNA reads TGCAGTGCTCATAGCCCAGGTGCCTCTAATCAGCCCCAGCATTTT.

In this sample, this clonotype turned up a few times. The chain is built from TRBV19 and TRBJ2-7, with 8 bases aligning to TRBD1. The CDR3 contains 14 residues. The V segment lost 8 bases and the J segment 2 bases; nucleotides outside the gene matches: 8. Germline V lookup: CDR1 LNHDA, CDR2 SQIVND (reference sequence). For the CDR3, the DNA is TGTGCCAGTCGCCAGGGGGCTCTACCCTACGAGCAGTACTTC. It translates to CASRQGALPYEQYF.

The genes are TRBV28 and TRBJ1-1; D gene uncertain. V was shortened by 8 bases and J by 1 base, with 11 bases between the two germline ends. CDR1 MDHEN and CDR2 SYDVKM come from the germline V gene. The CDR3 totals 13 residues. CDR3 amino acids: CASLNGKNTEAFF. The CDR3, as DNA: TGTGCCAGCCTGAATGGGAAGAACACTGAAGCTTTCTTT.

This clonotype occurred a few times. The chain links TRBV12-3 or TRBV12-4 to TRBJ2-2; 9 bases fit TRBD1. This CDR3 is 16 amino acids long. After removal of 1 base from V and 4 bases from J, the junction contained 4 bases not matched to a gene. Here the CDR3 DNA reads TGTGCCAGCAGTTTAGTTGGGACAGGGCTCACCGGGGAGCTGTTTTTT. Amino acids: CASSLVGTGLTGELFF.

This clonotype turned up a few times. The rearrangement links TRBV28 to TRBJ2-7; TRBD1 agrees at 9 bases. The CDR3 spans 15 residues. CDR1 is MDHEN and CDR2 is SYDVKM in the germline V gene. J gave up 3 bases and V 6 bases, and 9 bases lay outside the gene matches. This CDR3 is CASRKPGQGSYEQYF. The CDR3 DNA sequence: TGTGCCAGCAGAAAACCGGGACAGGGTAGCTACGAGCAGTACTTC.

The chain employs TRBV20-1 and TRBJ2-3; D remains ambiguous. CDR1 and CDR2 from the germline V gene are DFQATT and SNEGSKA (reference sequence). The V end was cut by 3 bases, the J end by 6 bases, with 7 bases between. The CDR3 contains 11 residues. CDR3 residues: CSASFLDTQYF. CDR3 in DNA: TGCAGTGCTAGCTTTTTGGATACGCAGTATTTT.

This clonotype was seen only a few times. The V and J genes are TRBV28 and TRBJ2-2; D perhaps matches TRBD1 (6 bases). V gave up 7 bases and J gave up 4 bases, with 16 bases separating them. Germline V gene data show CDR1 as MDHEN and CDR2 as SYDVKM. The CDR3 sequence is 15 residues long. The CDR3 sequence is CASKLTGWSTGELFF. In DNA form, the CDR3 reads TGTGCCAGCAAGCTGACAGGCTGGAGCACCGGGGAGCTGTTTTTT.

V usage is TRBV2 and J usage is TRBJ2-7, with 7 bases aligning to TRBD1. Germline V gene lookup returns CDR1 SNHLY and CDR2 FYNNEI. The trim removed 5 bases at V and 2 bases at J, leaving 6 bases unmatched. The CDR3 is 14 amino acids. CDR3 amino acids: CASSPGTDPYEQYF. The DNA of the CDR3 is TGTGCCAGCAGTCCCGGGACAGACCCCTACGAGCAGTACTTC.

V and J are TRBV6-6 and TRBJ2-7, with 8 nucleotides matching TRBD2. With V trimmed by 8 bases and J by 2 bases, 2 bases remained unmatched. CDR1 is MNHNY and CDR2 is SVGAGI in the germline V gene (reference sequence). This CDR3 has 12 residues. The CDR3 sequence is CASGGLAYEQYF. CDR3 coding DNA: TGTGCCAGCGGGGGACTAGCCTACGAGCAGTACTTC.

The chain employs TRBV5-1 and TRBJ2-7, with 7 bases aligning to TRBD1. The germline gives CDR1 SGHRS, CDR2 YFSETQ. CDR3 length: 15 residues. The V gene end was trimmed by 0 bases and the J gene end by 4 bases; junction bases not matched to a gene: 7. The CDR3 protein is CASSLASGQIYEQYF. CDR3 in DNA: TGCGCCAGCAGCTTGGCCTCGGGACAGATATACGAGCAGTACTTC.

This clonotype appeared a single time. The CDR3 region is CSALTGGGYTF. The DNA for the CDR3 is TGCAGTGCTCTGACAGGGGGTGGCTACACCTTC. This sequence joins TRBV20-1 and TRBJ1-2, with 9 bases identical to TRBD1. Germline CDR1 DFQATT, CDR2 SNEGSKA (reference sequence). V lost 5 bases to trimming and J lost 7 bases; unmatched junction nucleotides: 2. CDR3 size: 11 residues.

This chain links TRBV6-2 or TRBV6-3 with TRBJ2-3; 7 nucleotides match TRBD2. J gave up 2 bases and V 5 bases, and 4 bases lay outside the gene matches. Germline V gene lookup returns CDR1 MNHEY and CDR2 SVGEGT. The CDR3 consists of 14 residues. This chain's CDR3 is CASSTGTNTDTQYF. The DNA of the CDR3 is TGTGCCAGCAGTACCGGGACTAACACAGATACGCAGTATTTT.